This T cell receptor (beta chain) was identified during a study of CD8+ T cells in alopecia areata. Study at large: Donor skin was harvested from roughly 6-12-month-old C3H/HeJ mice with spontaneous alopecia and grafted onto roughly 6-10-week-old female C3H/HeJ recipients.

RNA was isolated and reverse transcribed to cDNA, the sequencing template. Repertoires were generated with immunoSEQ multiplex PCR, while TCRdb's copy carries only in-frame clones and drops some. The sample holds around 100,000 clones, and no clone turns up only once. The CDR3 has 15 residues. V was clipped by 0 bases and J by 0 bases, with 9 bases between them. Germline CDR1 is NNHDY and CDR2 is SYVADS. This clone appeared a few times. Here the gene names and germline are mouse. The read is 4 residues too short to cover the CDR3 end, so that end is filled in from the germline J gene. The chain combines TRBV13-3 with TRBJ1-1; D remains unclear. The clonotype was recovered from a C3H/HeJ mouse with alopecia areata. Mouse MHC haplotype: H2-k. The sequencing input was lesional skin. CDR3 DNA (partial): TGTGCCAGCAGTGATGACCGATCAGCAAACACA. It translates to CASSDDRSANT. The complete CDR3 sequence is CASSDDRSANTEVFF.